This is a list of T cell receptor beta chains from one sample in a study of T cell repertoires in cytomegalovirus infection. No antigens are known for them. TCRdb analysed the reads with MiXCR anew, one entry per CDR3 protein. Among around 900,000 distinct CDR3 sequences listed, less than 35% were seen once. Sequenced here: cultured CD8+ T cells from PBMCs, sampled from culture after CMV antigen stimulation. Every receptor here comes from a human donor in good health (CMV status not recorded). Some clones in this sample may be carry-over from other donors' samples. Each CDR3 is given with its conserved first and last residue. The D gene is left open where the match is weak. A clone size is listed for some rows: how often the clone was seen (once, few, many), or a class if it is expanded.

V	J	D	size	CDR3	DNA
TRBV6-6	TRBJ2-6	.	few	CASSYPRGRGVLIESSGANVLTF	TGTGCCAGCAGTTACCCCAGGGGGCGGGGGGTACTAATAGAATCTTCTGGGGCCAACGTCCTGACTTTC
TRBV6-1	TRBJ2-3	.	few	CASSPNPTDTQYF	TGTGCCAGCAGCCCGAACCCCACAGATACGCAGTATTTT
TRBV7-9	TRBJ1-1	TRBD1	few	CASSLVGGQGSTEAFF	TGTGCCAGCAGCTTAGTAGGGGGACAGGGCAGCACTGAAGCTTTCTTT
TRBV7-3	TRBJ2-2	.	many	CASSPIAGELFF	TGTGCCAGCAGCCCAATTGCCGGGGAGCTGTTTTTT
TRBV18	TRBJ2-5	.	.	CASSKLTGSRRETQYF	TGTGCCAGCTCCAAACTTACCGGGTCCCGCCGGGAGACCCAGTACTTC
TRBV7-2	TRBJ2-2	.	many	CASRSSGGPGELFF	TGTGCCAGCAGATCCAGCGGAGGGCCCGGGGAGCTGTTTTTT
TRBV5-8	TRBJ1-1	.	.	CASTKVGERNTEAFF	TGTGCCAGCACCAAGGTGGGGGAGCGGAACACTGAAGCTTTCTTT
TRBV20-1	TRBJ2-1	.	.	CSAPTAPDYNEQFF	TGCAGTGCCCCGACTGCCCCGGACTACAATGAGCAGTTCTTC
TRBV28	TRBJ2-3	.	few	CASSPDTARTDTQYF	TGTGCCAGCAGTCCGGACACGGCCCGCACAGATACGCAGTATTTT
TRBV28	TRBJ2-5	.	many	CASRSTGAVYPETQYF	TGTGCCAGCCGAAGTACGGGCGCCGTTTACCCAGAGACCCAGTACTTC
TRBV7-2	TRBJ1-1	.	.	CASSYRTGNTEAFF	TGTGCCAGCAGCTATCGGACGGGGAACACTGAAGCTTTCTTT
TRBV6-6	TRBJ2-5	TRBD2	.	CASSYSLAGNQETQYF	TGTGCCAGCAGTTACTCTCTAGCGGGGAACCAAGAGACCCAGTACTTC
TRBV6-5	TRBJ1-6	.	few	CASSYEFNSPLHF	TGTGCCAGCAGTTACGAATTTAATTCACCCCTCCACTTT
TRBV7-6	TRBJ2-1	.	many	CASSLVVPESSNEQFF	TGTGCCAGCAGCTTAGTCGTCCCAGAGTCAAGCAATGAGCAGTTCTTC
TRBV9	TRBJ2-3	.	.	CASSADSPVGQYF	TGTGCCAGCAGCGCCGACAGCCCCGTAGGGCAGTATTTT
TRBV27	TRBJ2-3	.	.	CASSFLRSDTQYF	TGTGCCAGCAGTTTCCTCCGGTCAGATACGCAGTATTTT